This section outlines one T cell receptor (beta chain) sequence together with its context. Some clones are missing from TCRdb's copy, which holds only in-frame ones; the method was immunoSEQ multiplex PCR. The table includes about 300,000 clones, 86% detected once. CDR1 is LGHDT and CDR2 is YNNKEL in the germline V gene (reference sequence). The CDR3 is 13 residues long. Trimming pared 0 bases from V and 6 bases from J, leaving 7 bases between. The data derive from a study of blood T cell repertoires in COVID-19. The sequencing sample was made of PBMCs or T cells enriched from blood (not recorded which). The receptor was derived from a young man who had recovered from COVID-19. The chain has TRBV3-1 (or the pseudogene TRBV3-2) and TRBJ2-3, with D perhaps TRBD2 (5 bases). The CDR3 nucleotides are TGTGCCAGCAGCCAAGATTCGGGGGATACGCAGTATTTT. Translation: CASSQDSGDTQYF.